This paragraph reports one T cell receptor (beta chain). This clonotype was detected ten times or more. Its antigen target is currently unknown. No base-level quality is on record; no much larger clone is a single base apart. TCR beta CDR3 regions were amplified from RNA transcripts. A first-round RT-PCR of the TCR CDR3 used the HTBI primer set with the Qiagen OneStep RT-PCR kit. Libraries were constructed in a second round of multiplex PCR, after which size selection and purification were performed. Sequencing of the libraries was done on an Illumina HiSeq2000 using paired-end 100 bp reads. As for how the authors treated the data: SOAPnuke was used to process the raw data, with reads discarded if the reads contained adapters or uncalled bases, had a mean Phred below 15, or lacked an exact constant-primer or identifier match. High-quality paired reads were merged using COPE v1.2.5, and each unique nucleotide sequence was defined as a clonotype. MiTCR v1.1 was used to align clonotypes to the IMGT TRBV, TRBD and TRBJ reference segments. Only V-J combinations with frequency above 0.0001, covering about 99% of repertoires, were analysed. The TCS score was defined as F50 (clonal expansion) divided by E x V (chaos), with BLOSUM62-based TCRdist calculated between CDR3 peptides within each V-J. Welch's t-statistics and random forest reduced roughly 530 V-J features to 13, which were used in a naive Bayes classifier (R e1071). TCRdb reprocessing: public reads trimmed at Q25 with fastp, clones called with MiXCR, in-frame beta chains kept. Each CDR3 protein gets just one entry, which takes the most common genes and DNA from the rows behind it. What appears here as the V and J calls and clone size reflects TCRdb's work, not the paper's. The sample table contains a few hundred thousand distinct CDR3 sequences; only one count was recorded for approximately 16% of them. Of the sample, approximately 19% is held by the ten largest clones.

This entry belongs to a study of T cells in Graves' hyperthyroidism and ophthalmopathy (dated by TCRdb to between 2018 and 2020). About the study as a whole: Peripheral blood was sampled at the time of initial diagnosis, prior to any treatment. TCR V-J signatures able to tell the groups apart were searched for in a discovery cohort of around 95 patients, of whom 40 to 45 had Graves' ophthalmopathy and about 60 had stable Graves' hyperthyroidism. An independent validation cohort of fewer than 20 hyperthyroidism patients and more than 15 patients who later progressed to ophthalmopathy tested prospective prediction of ophthalmopathy. The 95 to 100 discovery patients were randomly divided into training and test sets at a 7:3 ratio. The study also compared thyroid tissue and blood T-cell repertoires from a handful of Graves' hyperthyroidism patients. After blood sampling, hyperthyroidism patients were treated with methimazole at a starting dose of 30 mg daily, and ophthalmopathy patients were treated with high-dose intravenous methylprednisolone. TCR Vbeta CDR3 sequencing of some 140 peripheral blood samples (over 40 ophthalmopathy, roughly 72 hyperthyroidism and roughly 17 progressor patients) is reported in the paper.

Moderately to severely active disease, a Clinical Activity Score of at least 3, a NOSPECS grade of at least 4, and a duration under 3 months were present in ophthalmopathy patients. Exclusion was applied to patients with uncontrolled infections, other autoimmune diseases, pregnancy or lactation. Diagnoses were established on the basis of clinical symptoms, serum thyroxine and TRAb, thyroid ultrasound, and orbital computed tomography. PBMCs were isolated from 7.5 to 10 ml of fresh peripheral blood by Ficoll-Paque density gradient centrifugation. Trizol reagent was used to extract total RNA, and RNA quality was then checked on an Agilent 2100 Bioanalyzer. Overall results and qualifications from the work: In validation, the model predicted progression to ophthalmopathy a median of approximately 6.6 months before onset, with over 60% sensitivity and just under 75% specificity. Blood samples also contained most of the expanded thyroid clonotypes (frequency above 0.001), which suggests that blood repertoires may reflect thyroid immune responses. Ophthalmopathy was separated from stable hyperthyroidism by a 13 V-J signature model, with approximately 90% sensitivity and approximately 81% specificity obtained in cross-validation and 80%/75% obtained in testing. No statistical method was used to fix the sample size in advance, and group allocation was not hidden from the investigators.

The junction carries 20 bases between V and J, which are trimmed by 0 bases and 7 bases respectively. Looking up the germline V gene yields CDR1 SGHRS and CDR2 YFSETQ. The CDR3 sequence holds 17 residues, the cysteine and phenylalanine included. CDR3 DNA only is kept here, 51 bases in frame from base 1. The chain is encoded by TRBV5-1 joined to TRBJ2-1; no D segment can be confidently identified. The receptor comes from a woman aged 55-70 years with Graves' ophthalmopathy. Sequencing input: blood. CDR3 reads: CASSLGRLASSANEQFF. The DNA sequence is TGCGCCAGCAGCTTGGGGAGACTGGCTTCTAGTGCGAATGAGCAGTTCTTC.